These T cell receptor beta chains were read from a single sample in a study of CD8+ T cells in alopecia areata. TCRdb's copy holds only in-frame clones and misses some; the assay was immunoSEQ multiplex PCR. The sample has about 140,000 clones; 51% are singletons. The sequences come from CD4+ T cells sorted from blood, collected at week 0. The source of these receptors is a human donor with alopecia areata. Both conserved end residues are part of each CDR3. A D gene is named only where the DNA matches it firmly. Size is stated for part of the rows, as once, few or many counts, or as a class when the clone is expanded.

D gene: .; V gene: TRBV29-1; clone size: .; J gene: TRBJ2-3; CDR3 DNA: TGCAGCGTTGACTCCGCAGGCCTCCCCCAAGATACGCAGTATTTT; CDR3 protein: CSVDSAGLPQDTQYF
D gene: .; V gene: TRBV7-8; clone size: .; J gene: TRBJ2-5; CDR3 DNA: TGTGCCAGCAGCCCGCGGGAGACCCAGTACTTC; CDR3 protein: CASSPRETQYF
D gene: .; V gene: TRBV4-1; clone size: .; J gene: TRBJ1-2; CDR3 DNA: TGCGCCAGCAGCCCCGCCACGGGTCGGTTCTATGGCTACACCTTC; CDR3 protein: CASSPATGRFYGYTF
D gene: TRBD1; V gene: TRBV29-1; clone size: few; J gene: TRBJ1-2; CDR3 DNA: TGCAGCGCCCTACAGGGGCGGTTGGATGGCTACACCTTC; CDR3 protein: CSALQGRLDGYTF
D gene: .; V gene: TRBV7-2; clone size: .; J gene: TRBJ2-7; CDR3 DNA: TGTGCCAGCAGCTTAGGTGGGCTAAGCTCCTACGAGCAGTACTTC; CDR3 protein: CASSLGGLSSYEQYF
D gene: .; V gene: TRBV6-5; clone size: .; J gene: TRBJ1-4; CDR3 DNA: TGTGCCAGCAGTTACTCGTTCAGGGTCGGCGAAAAACTGTTTTTT; CDR3 protein: CASSYSFRVGEKLFF
D gene: .; V gene: TRBV5-1; clone size: few; J gene: TRBJ2-2; CDR3 DNA: TGCGCCAGCACCCCGGTGATGGACACCGGGGAGCTGTTTTTT; CDR3 protein: CASTPVMDTGELFF
D gene: TRBD1; V gene: TRBV30; clone size: .; J gene: TRBJ2-7; CDR3 DNA: TGTGCCTGGAGCGGGACAGACCTCTACGAGCAGTACTTC; CDR3 protein: CAWSGTDLYEQYF
D gene: .; V gene: TRBV30; clone size: .; J gene: TRBJ2-3; CDR3 DNA: TGTGCCTGGAGTGGGGACCCAGCTCGGTACCCCACAGATACGCAGTATTTT; CDR3 protein: CAWSGDPARYPTDTQYF
D gene: .; V gene: TRBV19; clone size: few; J gene: TRBJ2-1; CDR3 DNA: TGTGCCAGTAAACAGGGTCGCGAGAATGAGCAGTTCTTC; CDR3 protein: CASKQGRENEQFF
D gene: .; V gene: TRBV7-2; clone size: .; J gene: TRBJ2-2; CDR3 DNA: TGTGCCAGCAGCTTAGTTTCGTACTCCCACCGGGAGCTGTTTTTT; CDR3 protein: CASSLVSYSHRELFF
D gene: TRBD1; V gene: TRBV29-1; clone size: once; J gene: TRBJ1-1; CDR3 DNA: TGCAGCGTATCCGGGACAGGGGGCCGGATAACTGAAGCTTTCTTT; CDR3 protein: CSVSGTGGRITEAFF
D gene: TRBD1; V gene: TRBV29-1; clone size: .; J gene: TRBJ1-1; CDR3 DNA: TGCAGCGCCGGGAGGGGGGGACAGTCAAACACTGAAGCTTTCTTT; CDR3 protein: CSAGRGGQSNTEAFF
D gene: .; V gene: TRBV4-1; clone size: .; J gene: TRBJ1-5; CDR3 DNA: TGCGCCAGCAGCCGCTTGCAGTATCAGCCCCAGCATTTT; CDR3 protein: CASSRLQYQPQHF
D gene: .; V gene: TRBV29-1; clone size: .; J gene: TRBJ2-1; CDR3 DNA: TGCAGCGTTGTCATGGCGCACCGAACTGGTTTTAGGGAGCAGTTCTTC; CDR3 protein: CSVVMAHRTGFREQFF
D gene: TRBD1; V gene: TRBV6-5; clone size: few; J gene: TRBJ1-2; CDR3 DNA: TGTGCCAGCAGTTACGCGGGACAGAACTATGGCTACACCTTC; CDR3 protein: CASSYAGQNYGYTF
D gene: .; V gene: TRBV7-2; clone size: few; J gene: TRBJ2-6; CDR3 DNA: TGTGCCAGCAGCCCCACTGGGGCCAACGTCCTGACTTTC; CDR3 protein: CASSPTGANVLTF
D gene: .; V gene: TRBV20-1; clone size: .; J gene: TRBJ1-1; CDR3 DNA: TGCAGTGCTAGAAAGGCTGAAGCTTTCTTT; CDR3 protein: CSARKAEAFF
D gene: .; V gene: TRBV21-1; clone size: .; J gene: TRBJ2-2; CDR3 DNA: TGTGCCAGCAGCAAAGCGGGCTGGAACACCGGGGAGCTGTTTTTT; CDR3 protein: CASSKAGWNTGELFF
D gene: TRBD2; V gene: TRBV4-3; clone size: .; J gene: TRBJ2-1; CDR3 DNA: TGCGCCAGCAGCCAAGTCCTACTAGCGGGAGGCCATGAGCAGTTCTTC; CDR3 protein: CASSQVLLAGGHEQFF
D gene: .; V gene: TRBV7-9; clone size: .; J gene: TRBJ2-3; CDR3 DNA: TGTGCCAGCAGCCTTAATGGAGATACGCAGTATTTT; CDR3 protein: CASSLNGDTQYF
D gene: TRBD2; V gene: TRBV5-6; clone size: .; J gene: TRBJ2-7; CDR3 DNA: TGTGCCAGCAGCAGGGGACTAGCGGGATCGTACGAGCAGTACTTC; CDR3 protein: CASSRGLAGSYEQYF
D gene: .; V gene: TRBV5-1; clone size: .; J gene: TRBJ1-1; CDR3 DNA: TGCGCCAGCAGCTTGTCGACGTCCACTGAAGCTTTCTTT; CDR3 protein: CASSLSTSTEAFF
D gene: TRBD2; V gene: TRBV5-1; clone size: .; J gene: TRBJ2-1; CDR3 DNA: TGCGCCAGCAGCGACGGGACTAGCGGGAGCAATGAGCAGTTCTTC; CDR3 protein: CASSDGTSGSNEQFF
D gene: .; V gene: TRBV18; clone size: few; J gene: TRBJ1-1; CDR3 DNA: TGTGCCAGCTCACCGGGGTCAGGTCTGAACACTGAAGCTTTCTTT; CDR3 protein: CASSPGSGLNTEAFF
D gene: .; V gene: TRBV14; clone size: .; J gene: TRBJ2-2; CDR3 DNA: TGTGCCAGCACTGAGCGGGACACCGGGGAGCTGTTTTTT; CDR3 protein: CASTERDTGELFF
D gene: .; V gene: TRBV29-1; clone size: .; J gene: TRBJ2-7; CDR3 DNA: TGCAGCGTTGAAGCGGGGGCCTACGAGCAGTACTTC; CDR3 protein: CSVEAGAYEQYF
D gene: .; V gene: TRBV10-3; clone size: few; J gene: TRBJ1-1; CDR3 DNA: TGTGCCATCAGTGAGTATCGGAAGAACACTGAAGCTTTCTTT; CDR3 protein: CAISEYRKNTEAFF
D gene: TRBD1; V gene: TRBV14; clone size: few; J gene: TRBJ2-1; CDR3 DNA: TGTGCCAGCAGCCCCAGGGGGTTCGCCAATGAGCAGTTCTTC; CDR3 protein: CASSPRGFANEQFF
D gene: .; V gene: TRBV9; clone size: .; J gene: TRBJ2-1; CDR3 DNA: TGTGCCAGCAGCCCCCCCTCCCTGACTTTGTACAATGAGCAGTTCTTC; CDR3 protein: CASSPPSLTLYNEQFF
D gene: TRBD2; V gene: TRBV11-2; clone size: .; J gene: TRBJ2-4; CDR3 DNA: TGTGCCAGCAGCCCGGGGGGGTACATTCAGTACTTC; CDR3 protein: CASSPGGYIQYF
D gene: TRBD2; V gene: TRBV4-1; clone size: .; J gene: TRBJ2-7; CDR3 DNA: TGCGCCAGCAGCCAAGTTGCGGGACTAGTGTCGAGCGAGCAGTACTTC; CDR3 protein: CASSQVAGLVSSEQYF
D gene: TRBD1; V gene: TRBV5-1; clone size: once; J gene: TRBJ1-4; CDR3 DNA: TGCGCCAGCAGCCCGGGACAGAGTAATGAAAAACTGTTTTTT; CDR3 protein: CASSPGQSNEKLFF
D gene: .; V gene: TRBV4-2; clone size: .; J gene: TRBJ2-1; CDR3 DNA: TGTGCCAGCAGCCAAGATCTGGGGGCGTACAATGAGCAGTTCTTC; CDR3 protein: CASSQDLGAYNEQFF
D gene: .; V gene: TRBV29-1; clone size: few; J gene: TRBJ1-1; CDR3 DNA: TGCAGCGTTGAGGCCCGACTGGGATCCACTGAAGCTTTCTTT; CDR3 protein: CSVEARLGSTEAFF
D gene: TRBD2; V gene: TRBV6-4; clone size: few; J gene: TRBJ2-1; CDR3 DNA: TGTGCCAGCAGTGAAACTAGCGGGAGCAATGAGCAGTTCTTC; CDR3 protein: CASSETSGSNEQFF
D gene: .; V gene: TRBV7-3; clone size: few; J gene: TRBJ1-1; CDR3 DNA: TGTGCCAGCAGTTATACAGGGAACACTGAAGCTTTCTTT; CDR3 protein: CASSYTGNTEAFF
D gene: .; V gene: TRBV30; clone size: .; J gene: TRBJ2-7; CDR3 DNA: TGTGCCTTAGAGGGACTCCTCTACGAGCAGTACTTC; CDR3 protein: CALEGLLYEQYF
D gene: .; V gene: TRBV29-1; clone size: .; J gene: TRBJ2-3; CDR3 DNA: TGCAGCGTTGCTTACGGGAGCGCAGATACGCAGTATTTT; CDR3 protein: CSVAYGSADTQYF
D gene: TRBD2; V gene: TRBV14; clone size: .; J gene: TRBJ2-3; CDR3 DNA: TGTGCCAGCAGCCAACGTATAGCGGGAGGGCTGGGAGATACGCAGTATTTT; CDR3 protein: CASSQRIAGGLGDTQYF
D gene: .; V gene: TRBV2; clone size: .; J gene: TRBJ1-4; CDR3 DNA: TGTGCCAGCAGGGGTTGGACAGTCGGGGACGAAAAACTGTTTTTT; CDR3 protein: CASRGWTVGDEKLFF
D gene: TRBD2; V gene: TRBV29-1; clone size: .; J gene: TRBJ2-1; CDR3 DNA: TGCAGCGCCTCTAGCGGACCTTACAATGAGCAGTTCTTC; CDR3 protein: CSASSGPYNEQFF
D gene: TRBD1; V gene: TRBV29-1; clone size: few; J gene: TRBJ2-7; CDR3 DNA: TGCAGCGTACGACAGGGAGCCGTCTACGAGCAGTACTTC; CDR3 protein: CSVRQGAVYEQYF
D gene: TRBD1; V gene: TRBV29-1; clone size: .; J gene: TRBJ2-7; CDR3 DNA: TGCAGCGCGTATCGGGGGACAGGGGGAAACGAGCAGTACTTC; CDR3 protein: CSAYRGTGGNEQYF
D gene: .; V gene: TRBV29-1; clone size: .; J gene: TRBJ2-7; CDR3 DNA: TGCAGCGTTTCGGACGGTTCCTACGAGCAGTACTTC; CDR3 protein: CSVSDGSYEQYF
D gene: TRBD1; V gene: TRBV5-1; clone size: .; J gene: TRBJ2-6; CDR3 DNA: TGCGCCAGCAGCTTGGGCCTGAAGACAGGGTTTTCAGGGGCCAACGTCCTGACTTTC; CDR3 protein: CASSLGLKTGFSGANVLTF
D gene: .; V gene: TRBV29-1; clone size: once; J gene: TRBJ2-7; CDR3 DNA: TGCAGCGTGGGGACGCTCTACGAGCAGTACTTC; CDR3 protein: CSVGTLYEQYF
D gene: TRBD1; V gene: TRBV7-2; clone size: .; J gene: TRBJ2-3; CDR3 DNA: TGTGCCAGCAGCTTAGGGACAGGGTTCACAGATACGCAGTATTTT; CDR3 protein: CASSLGTGFTDTQYF
D gene: .; V gene: TRBV19; clone size: .; J gene: TRBJ1-4; CDR3 DNA: TGTGCCAGTAGTTCCCCGGAGGTGGCGGCTAATGAAAAACTGTTTTTT; CDR3 protein: CASSSPEVAANEKLFF
D gene: .; V gene: TRBV5-1; clone size: .; J gene: TRBJ2-5; CDR3 DNA: TGCGCCAGCAGCCAAGGGGCCGCTCAAGAGACCCAGTACTTC; CDR3 protein: CASSQGAAQETQYF
D gene: .; V gene: TRBV29-1; clone size: few; J gene: TRBJ2-3; CDR3 DNA: TGCAGCGTTTCCGAGGGCAGGGTCAATACGCAGTATTTT; CDR3 protein: CSVSEGRVNTQYF
D gene: TRBD1; V gene: TRBV27; clone size: .; J gene: TRBJ2-2; CDR3 DNA: TGTGCCAGCAGAGAAGGACAGGGCTACACCGGGGAGCTGTTTTTT; CDR3 protein: CASREGQGYTGELFF